This TCR beta chain appears in the sequencing data of a study of T-cell memory formation after mild COVID-19. Study-level findings and limits: Shrinking CD4+ clones were chiefly CM and EM; CD8+ ones were chiefly EMRA.

V lost 5 bases, J lost 4 bases, and 21 bases lay in between. Germline V CDR1 and CDR2: SGHTA, FQGNSA. The CDR3 is made up of 16 amino acids. TCRdb used MiXCR to reprocess the 5' RACE reads, holding one entry per CDR3 protein. The sample has approximately 450,000 distinct CDR3 sequences, approximately 18% seen once. On this clonotype: Its antigen is unknown.

The chain is built from TRBV7-2 and TRBJ2-7, with D perhaps matching TRBD2 (6 bases). The clonotype comes from an adult woman who had mild COVID-19 (a few samples of this study predate the infection). Cell type and time point are not known. Sequenced material: PBMCs or a T cell subset sorted from them (not recorded which). The CDR3 DNA reads TGTGCCAGCAGCCATAAGCCGAGGGACTTAAAATACGAGCAGTACTTC. Its translation is CASSHKPRDLKYEQYF.